This T cell receptor beta chain was retrieved from a study of OX40 agonist ivuxolimab in advanced cancers. Whole-study context: Prior anti-PD-1, anti-PD-L1 or anti-CTLA-4 therapy was allowed; about 39% had some.

Whole-study results and caveats: With doses of 0.1-3.0 mg/kg, partial responders showed among the lowest clonal expansion. By week 6 at 0.1 to 3.0 mg/kg, blood CD4+ and CD8+ T cells had expanded clonally. The investigators did not determine what antigen specificity the expanded peripheral T cells had.

This clone was picked up one time. Its specificity is unknown. Deletions cut 4 bases from V and 8 bases from J, with 11 bases between. The germline CDR1 and CDR2 sequences are SGHTA and FQGTGA. The CDR3 consists of 13 residues. Method: immunoSEQ multiplex PCR; TCRdb's copy keeps in-frame clones and lacks some. This table holds about 66,000 clones, around 84% found once. The chain couples TRBV7-3 to TRBJ2-2; D is perhaps TRBD1 (6 bases). The sample was CD4+ or CD8+ T cells sorted from blood, taken in a trial of the OX40 agonist ivuxolimab. The TCR was taken from an adult with an advanced solid tumor such as melanoma, head and neck, liver or kidney cancer. The CDR3 spells CASSYRQEGELFF. For the CDR3, the DNA is TGTGCCAGCAGCTACCGACAGGAAGGGGAGCTGTTTTTT.